These T cell receptor beta chains were read from a single sample in a study of Ad26.COV2.S vaccination and SARS-CoV-2 variants. Only in-frame clones appear in the TCRdb table, and some are missing; sequencing was by immunoSEQ multiplex PCR. The sample lists around 300,000 clones, 75% to 90% occurring once. Sequenced here: peripheral blood, sampled in a trial of Ad26.COV2.S vaccine versus placebo. The receptors come from a person aged 18-65 years who received the Ad26.COV2.S COVID-19 vaccine or a placebo. CDR3s leave out the opening cysteine and the closing phenylalanine or tryptophan. The D gene is left open where the match is weak.

v_gene,len,j_gene,d_gene,CDR3aa
TRBV6-5,11,TRBJ1-2,TRBD1,ASSTGTGGGYT
TRBV20-1,11,TRBJ1-3,-,SASAGTGNTIY
TRBV9,13,TRBJ2-1,TRBD2,ASSVILAGRDEQF
TRBV19,12,TRBJ2-5,TRBD1,ASSLGQGASTQY
TRBV18,12,TRBJ2-3,-,ASSPRGFTDTQY
TRBV9,14,TRBJ2-1,-,ASSAQGQSAYNEQF
TRBV11-2,11,TRBJ1-1,-,ASSLGPDYEAF
TRBV6-5,13,TRBJ2-7,-,ASSPFPGRSYEQY
TRBV6-2/TRBV6-3,15,TRBJ1-2,-,ASSYSNSRTSVYGYT
TRBV5-1,14,TRBJ1-4,-,ASSLGPTGIEEKLF
TRBV5-1,13,TRBJ1-1,TRBD1,ASSLVGGTNTEAF
TRBV19,10,TRBJ1-1,-,ASSRGATEAF
TRBV15,10,TRBJ2-3,-,ATSRGLGAQY
TRBV2,15,TRBJ1-4,-,ASSEVGGPVGHGKLF
TRBV6-2/TRBV6-3,15,TRBJ1-6,TRBD1,ASSSTGTGGWLITLH
TRBV7-9,12,TRBJ1-4,-,ASSLDSGDEKLF
TRBV28,13,TRBJ2-3,TRBD2,ASSSASGSGDTQY
TRBV27,12,TRBJ2-2,-,ASSLWQGTGELF
TRBV5-1,13,TRBJ2-2,-,ASSLVVGNTGELF
TRBV3-1/TRBV3-2,10,TRBJ2-5,TRBD1,ASSTGGETQY
TRBV9,14,TRBJ2-5,TRBD1,ASSVTGTGGGETQY
TRBV5-8,12,TRBJ1-1,TRBD1,ASSRTGMNTEAF
TRBV4-1,14,TRBJ2-7,-,ASSQRLGQTEGEQY
TRBV2,13,TRBJ2-1,-,ASLELGSYYNEQF
TRBV27,12,TRBJ2-1,TRBD2,ATMTSGGPNEQF
TRBV24-1,14,TRBJ1-4,-,ATSGGFFATNEKLF
TRBV11-1,13,TRBJ1-1,-,ASSLRYSMNTEAF
TRBV19,10,TRBJ2-2,-,ASSAFTGELF
TRBV6-2/TRBV6-3,12,TRBJ1-5,-,ASSYSAGVQPQH
TRBV2,13,TRBJ1-4,-,ASRETGSNNEKLF
TRBV5-8,12,TRBJ2-7,TRBD1,ASSHRDSSYEQY
TRBV4-2,12,TRBJ2-1,-,ASSQDRSRDEQF
TRBV25-1,13,TRBJ1-1,TRBD1,ASSGYTGGNTEAF
TRBV12-3/TRBV12-4,11,TRBJ2-6,-,ASKETGANVLT
TRBV19,12,TRBJ1-2,-,ASSKGDGGGGYT
TRBV6-1,9,TRBJ2-7,-,ASSELRLKY
TRBV3-1/TRBV3-2,12,TRBJ1-1,-,ASSDRAKTTEAF
TRBV5-6,13,TRBJ2-7,-,ASSLLRGGPYEQY
TRBV3-1/TRBV3-2,14,TRBJ1-3,TRBD1,ASSYGQGRSGNTIY
TRBV29-1,11,TRBJ2-5,-,SVSSQGSETQY
TRBV10-3,10,TRBJ1-1,-,AISATVTEAF
TRBV24-1,11,TRBJ1-1,TRBD1,ATEQGAGTEAF
TRBV14,17,TRBJ2-1,-,ASSPTRAVERVSYNEQF
TRBV5-4,15,TRBJ2-5,TRBD2,ASSLPGLAGGPETQY
TRBV12-5,9,TRBJ2-7,-,ASGSAYEQY
TRBV6-5,14,TRBJ1-1,-,ASSYSRGSMNTEAF
TRBV14,12,TRBJ2-3,TRBD2,ASSPGLFTDTQY
TRBV3-1/TRBV3-2,13,TRBJ2-1,TRBD2,ASSTWREGYNEQF
TRBV9,14,TRBJ2-1,TRBD2,ASSVTRLAGISEQF
TRBV10-2,12,TRBJ2-7,-,ASLESRESYEQY
TRBV24-1,10,TRBJ2-2,-,ATGQATGELF
TRBV23-1,15,TRBJ1-6,-,ASSQSCPSTWDSPLH
TRBV27,13,TRBJ2-1,TRBD2,ASSSGTSGGDEQF
TRBV28,13,TRBJ2-7,-,ASSFAGAGTYEQY
TRBV7-9,10,TRBJ1-6,TRBD1,AVRQGNSPLH
TRBV7-9,13,TRBJ2-5,-,ASSFGGGFQETQY
TRBV23-1,10,TRBJ2-7,-,ASSPLGYEQY
TRBV3-1/TRBV3-2,16,TRBJ2-2,-,ASSQDRWELGSTGELF
TRBV4-3,12,TRBJ2-2,-,ASSQGVVAEKLF